This TCR beta chain was recorded in a study of OX40 agonist ivuxolimab in advanced cancers. Study-wide context: Ivuxolimab was an agonistic, fully human IgG2 monoclonal antibody directed against OX40 (CD134), a costimulatory receptor. Intravenous ivuxolimab was administered to patients every 2 weeks at six dose levels: 0.01, 0.1, 0.3, 1.5, 3 and 10 mg/kg. A male proportion of roughly 80% and a mean age of about 60 years, ranging from roughly 23 to 85, were recorded for the dose-escalation cohort. Among the roughly 50 dose-escalation patients, around 19 had hepatocellular carcinoma, approximately 15 melanoma, 9 renal cell carcinoma and 9 head and neck cancer. Patients were allowed to have had prior anti-PD-1, anti-PD-L1 or anti-CTLA-4 therapy, and 30% to 40% of the dose-escalation patients had been treated with checkpoint inhibitors. The paper describes the monotherapy dose-escalation part (N of about 47 patients) of the phase I trial of ivuxolimab. Peripheral TCRbeta sequencing was intended to test whether TCR sequence diversity was altered and clonal T-cell expansion was caused by ivuxolimab. Partial responses occurred in three dose-escalation patients, of whom one had hepatocellular carcinoma and two had cutaneous melanoma. Here is what the overall study found, with its caveats: On average, CD8+ T cells showed more expanded clones than CD4+ T cells after ivuxolimab. The antigen specificity of the peripheral T cells that underwent clonal expansion was not determined. Low levels of normalized T-cell clonal expansion were also shown by some nonresponding patients. Partial responders in the 0.1-3.0 mg/kg groups had among the lowest normalized peripheral clonal expansion, especially among CD8+ T cells. At doses from 0.1 to 3.0 mg/kg, clonal expansion was seen in both CD4+ and CD8+ blood T cells between baseline and week 6.

Patients with autoimmune disease history or receiving systemic immunosuppression were excluded from the trial. Peripheral blood for TCR sequencing was collected from all dose cohorts at baseline, on cycle 4 day 1, and on cycle 7 day 1. Samples came from an open-label, multicenter, first-in-human phase I dose-escalation trial of ivuxolimab. Adults with locally advanced or metastatic head and neck squamous cell, hepatocellular, melanoma or renal cell carcinoma were enrolled in the trial. Before TCR sequencing, CD4+ and CD8+ T cells were separately sorted from peripheral blood. The CDR3 holds 11 amino acids from the cysteine to the phenylalanine. Just CDR3 DNA is preserved here, 33 bases in frame from base 1. Looking up the germline V gene yields CDR1 LGHNT and CDR2 FRNRAP. V is pared back by 2 bases and J by 3 bases, with 0 bases lying between the germline termini. Regarding this clone: The target of this receptor is not known. There are no base qualities to consult, and no much larger clone falls within one base.

To sequence the TCRbeta CDR3 region, genomic DNA was isolated from the sorted cells. The immunoSEQ Assay was used to sequence the TCRbeta CDR3 regions. The table comes from immuneACCESS by way of TCRdb, which keeps in-frame sequences with V and J called. Part of the clones is missing from these tables; in studies checked, under half for an unresolved V gene and the rest for unknown reasons. The sample table shows around 35,000 clones, and more than 65% are seen once. The ten largest clonotypes hold approximately 12% of the sample. The chain employs TRBV12-5 and TRBJ2-3; there is no confident call for the D gene. The receptor's source is an adult with an advanced solid tumor such as melanoma, head and neck, liver or kidney cancer. Specimen: CD4+ or CD8+ T cells sorted from blood, collected in a trial of the OX40 agonist ivuxolimab. The CDR3 loop reads CASGLTDTQYF. The DNA sequence follows: TGTGCTAGTGGTTTGACAGATACGCAGTATTTT.